The 18 T cell receptor beta chains below were found in one sample sequenced in a study of cytotoxic CD8 clonotypes in ibrutinib-treated CLL. Method: immunoSEQ multiplex PCR; TCRdb's copy keeps in-frame clones and lacks some. The data contain around 140,000 clones, 70% to 90% of them singletons. The input for sequencing was PBMCs, taken after 24 months of ibrutinib treatment. The receptors originated from a human donor with chronic lymphocytic leukemia.

The chain links TRBV6-6 to TRBJ1-3, with TRBD1 as a possible D gene (5 bases). Trimming took off 0 bases at V and 2 bases at J, with 8 bases between the two ends. CDR1 MNHNY and CDR2 SVGAGI come from the germline V gene (reference sequence). The CDR3 consists of 15 residues. CDR3 coding DNA: TGTGCCAGCAGTTACTCAGTCAGGGCTGGAAACACCATATATTTT. It translates to CASSYSVRAGNTIYF.

With regard to this clone: One end of the junction does not line up with germline, which may come from a read error. The rearrangement links TRBV11-2 to TRBJ1-1, with D unresolved. This CDR3 region has 11 residues. The germline gives CDR1 SGHAT, CDR2 FQNNGV. The CDR3 DNA follows: TGTGCCAGCAGATTAGGGAATAGAGCTTTCTTT. It yields the protein CASRLGNRAFF.

In this sample, this clone turned up once. This chain links TRBV19 with TRBJ1-3, with 7 nucleotides matching TRBD1. Germline V gene lookup returns CDR1 LNHDA and CDR2 SQIVND (reference sequence). With 6 bases clipped from V and 1 base from J, the junction kept 6 bases outside the gene matches. This CDR3 contains 15 residues. This CDR3 reads CASSDRVSSGNTIYF. DNA of the CDR3: TGTGCCAGTAGCGACAGGGTATCATCTGGAAACACCATATATTTT.

V usage is TRBV5-1 and J usage is TRBJ2-3; TRBD2 aligns across 10 bases. The CDR3 sequence is 15 residues long. With 6 bases clipped from V and 3 bases from J, the junction kept 7 bases outside the gene matches. Germline values: CDR1 SGHRS, CDR2 YFSETQ. The CDR3 here is CASKDQRGGTDTQYF. CDR3 DNA sequence: TGCGCCAGCAAAGATCAGCGGGGGGGTACAGATACGCAGTATTTT.

V gene TRBV28 combines with J gene TRBJ2-1; 7 bases are a match to TRBD2. The ends lost 3 bases at V and 3 bases at J; junction bases unmatched: 5. This CDR3 is 15 amino acids long. CDR1 and CDR2 from the germline V gene are MDHEN and SYDVKM. The CDR3 protein is CASSLLSGVYNEQFF. In nucleotides, the CDR3 is TGTGCCAGCAGTTTGTTGAGCGGGGTCTACAATGAGCAGTTCTTC.

The V gene is TRBV11-1, the J gene TRBJ2-1; D might be TRBD1 (6 bases). The germline gives CDR1 SGHAT, CDR2 FQDESV (reference sequence). The CDR3 length is 16 residues. Trimming took 2 bases from V and 8 from J, leaving 19 bases between them. The CDR3, as DNA: TGTGCCAGCAGCTTAAGGGTCGGGCAGGGGAGCGATGAGCAGTTCTTC. It codes for CASSLRVGQGSDEQFF.

The V call is TRBV28, the J call TRBJ1-5, with D maybe TRBD1 (6 bases). Germline lookup yields CDR1 MDHEN and CDR2 SYDVKM. The length of the CDR3 is 17 residues. The germline V and J ends were trimmed by 3 bases and 3 bases, with 18 bases remaining between them. The CDR3 protein is CASSLDGGQPFNQPQHF. Written as DNA, the CDR3 is TGTGCCAGCAGTTTGGACGGCGGACAGCCGTTCAATCAGCCCCAGCATTTT.

CDR3 loop: CASNPGSYNEQFF. CDR3 DNA: TGTGCCAGCAATCCGGGCTCCTACAATGAGCAGTTCTTC. The chain employs TRBV6-1 and TRBJ2-1; D remains ambiguous. CDR3 length: 13 amino acids. The V gene's germline CDR1 is MNHNS and CDR2 SASEGT. Trimming stripped 7 bases from V and 0 bases from J, with 7 bases between.

This clone appeared a few times. This chain connects TRBV7-8 to TRBJ2-6; 10 bases agree with TRBD1. The CDR3 totals 17 residues. Per the germline V gene, CDR1 is SGHVS and CDR2 is FQNEAQ. Losses at the gene ends were 5 bases for V and 4 bases for J; bases not matched to a gene: 8. CDR3 residues: CASSPRQGARGANVLTF. Written as DNA, the CDR3 is TGTGCCAGCAGCCCACGACAGGGGGCAAGAGGGGCCAACGTCCTGACTTTC.

The chain links TRBV28 to TRBJ1-6; TRBD1 is a possible D gene (6 bases). Germline loops: CDR1 MDHEN, CDR2 SYDVKM. V lost 8 bases, J lost 7 bases, and 9 bases lay in between. The CDR3 spans 12 residues. DNA of the CDR3: TGTGCCAGCCGGGACAACAATTCACCCCTCCACTTT. It specifies CASRDNNSPLHF.

The J gene is TRBJ2-5, the V gene TRBV30; D is unresolved. Trimming took 2 bases from V and 5 from J, leaving 12 bases between them. CDR1 is GTSNPN, CDR2 SVGIG, per germline (reference sequence). The CDR3 spans 13 residues. CDR3 DNA: TGTGCCTGGAGTAGGACCTCGAGGGAGACCCAGTACTTC. Its protein is CAWSRTSRETQYF.

As regards this clone: Mismatch with germline at one junction end may stem from a read error. The V gene is TRBV9, the J gene TRBJ2-7; 13 positions match TRBD2. Germline values: CDR1 SGDLS, CDR2 YYNGEE. The CDR3 sequence is 14 residues long. In DNA form, the CDR3 reads TGTGCCAGCAGCCCGGAAGGACTAGCGGGGGTTTCGCACTTC. Protein product: CASSPEGLAGVSHF.

This clone was seen a few times. The rearrangement uses TRBV6-1 and TRBJ1-2, with unresolved D. Between the trimmed V and J ends, which lost 3 bases and 5 bases, there was a span of 7 bases. The germline gives CDR1 MNHNS, CDR2 SASEGT. The CDR3 has 12 residues. The chain's CDR3 is CASSDEGYGYTF. For the CDR3, the DNA is TGTGCCAGCAGTGATGAGGGATATGGCTACACCTTC.

This chain uses TRBV28 with TRBJ2-4; D not resolved. The ends were cut back, 5 bases at V and 0 bases at J, with 8 bases in the middle. The CDR3 is 14 amino acids. In germline, CDR1 is MDHEN, CDR2 SYDVKM. The CDR3 loop reads CASSILLAKNIQYF. In DNA, the CDR3 is TGTGCCAGCAGTATTTTACTAGCCAAAAACATTCAGTACTTC. Combining the CDR3 with reference TRBV28 and TRBJ2-4 gives the whole variable domain DVKVTQSSRYLVKRTGEKVFLECVQDMDHENMFWYRQDPGLGLRLIYFSYDVKMKEKGDIPEGYSVSREKKERFSLILESASTNQTSMYLCASSILLAKNIQYFGAGTRLSVL.

The genes are TRBV28 and TRBJ2-1, with D possibly TRBD1 on 6 matching bases. The CDR3 loop spans 13 amino acids. Germline V gene data show CDR1 as MDHEN and CDR2 as SYDVKM. V lost 6 bases to trimming and J lost 8 bases, with 14 bases between them. This chain's CDR3 is CASSLRQVYEQFF. CDR3 bases: TGTGCCAGCAGCCTCCGACAGGTATATGAGCAGTTCTTC.

V usage is TRBV5-1 and J usage is TRBJ2-7; TRBD1 matches 7 bases. This CDR3 is 14 amino acids long. The germline V gene encodes CDR1 SGHRS and CDR2 YFSETQ. The V and J ends lost 5 bases and 0 bases, in that order; junction bases with no gene match: 5. CDR3 protein: CASRPRGTSYEQYF. The DNA for the CDR3 is TGCGCCAGCAGGCCCAGGGGGACCTCCTACGAGCAGTACTTC.

V and J are TRBV28 and TRBJ1-5; D is undetermined. The CDR3 runs to 14 residues. Trimming removed 6 bases from V and 0 bases from J, with 9 bases in between. Germline lookup yields CDR1 MDHEN and CDR2 SYDVKM. CDR3 nucleotides: TGTGCCAGCAGGGGTCTAGATAGCAATCAGCCCCAGCATTTT. It translates to CASRGLDSNQPQHF.

This chain links TRBV7-3 with TRBJ1-6; no firm D call. This CDR3 is built from 13 residues. V was shortened by 5 bases and J by 10 bases, with 12 bases between the two germline ends. The germline CDR1 and CDR2 sequences are SGHTA and FQGTGA. The CDR3 DNA follows: TGTGCCAGCAGCCGGTACAGTGGGTCACCCCTCCACTTT. It encodes CASSRYSGSPLHF.